This T cell receptor beta chain originates from a study of chemoradiotherapy in HPV16-positive cancers. Using immunoSEQ multiplex PCR, the repertoire was profiled, and TCRdb retains in-frame clones only, with some absent. The sample has about 11,000 clones; more than 75% are singletons. CDR1 is ENHRY and CDR2 is SYGVKD in the germline V gene. The CDR3 length is 14 residues. The V segment lost 6 bases and the J segment 0 bases; nucleotides outside the gene matches: 5. The rearrangement uses TRBV10-3 and TRBJ2-7; TRBD1 aligns across 7 bases. The receptor was derived from a human donor with HPV-associated anogenital cancer. This material was collected from a patient who underwent chemoradiotherapy. In nucleotides, the CDR3 is TGTGCCATCAGGGTTCGGGACAGCTCCTACGAGCAGTACTTC. Protein: CAIRVRDSSYEQYF.